These 13 T cell receptor beta chains share one sample of origin, sequenced in a study of blood T cell repertoires in COVID-19. Generated by immunoSEQ multiplex PCR, the TCRdb table keeps only in-frame clones and is missing some. This sample has 59,000 or so clones, with around 67% found just once. The source material was peripheral blood. All receptors derive from a woman between 45 and 65 years old with active or convalescent COVID-19.

The CDR3 DNA sequence: TGTGCCAGTAGCCCCCGTGCAGAAGTTAATCAGCCCCAGCATTTT. Its translation is CASSPRAEVNQPQHF. The chain is built from TRBV19 and TRBJ1-5, with D unclear. The ends were cut back, 6 bases at V and 4 bases at J, with 16 bases in the middle. In germline, CDR1 is LNHDA, CDR2 SQIVND (reference sequence). The CDR3 sequence is 15 residues long.

This clone turned up a few times. This chain joins TRBV24-1 and TRBJ1-3, with D unclear. Germline V gene lookup returns CDR1 KGHDR and CDR2 SFDVKD. The CDR3 is 15 amino acids. Trimming removed 0 bases at V and 4 bases at J, with 9 bases between. The CDR3 spells CATSDLAWRGNTIYF. The CDR3 region has the DNA TGTGCCACCAGTGATTTGGCCTGGCGGGGAAACACCATATATTTT.

The chain employs TRBV10-3 and TRBJ1-1; no firm D call. Trimming removed 3 bases at V and 1 base at J, with 6 bases between. The CDR3 has 13 amino acids. Germline V gives CDR1 ENHRY, CDR2 SYGVKD. The CDR3 sequence: CAISDGGNTEAFF. CDR3 nucleotides: TGTGCCATCAGTGACGGTGGGAACACTGAAGCTTTCTTT.

The J gene is TRBJ2-1, the V gene TRBV5-1; a weak D match, TRBD2 (5 bases). CDR1 SGHRS and CDR2 YFSETQ come from the germline V gene. This CDR3 has 13 residues. Trimming took off 4 bases at V and 12 bases at J, with 17 bases between the two ends. The CDR3 coding sequence is TGCGCCAGCAGCCCTGGGAGCCTGGACCTGCAGTTCTTC. It translates to CASSPGSLDLQFF.

The chain links TRBV28 to TRBJ1-6; 7 nucleotides line up with TRBD1. V gave up 4 bases and J gave up 7 bases; unmatched junction bases: 4. Germline values: CDR1 MDHEN, CDR2 SYDVKM. The CDR3 totals 14 residues. CDR3 coding DNA: TGTGCCAGCAGTTCCGGGACAGCAAATTCACCCCTCCACTTT. Translating gives CASSSGTANSPLHF.

The chain has TRBV7-9 and TRBJ2-3; TRBD1 aligns across 11 bases. This CDR3 region has 17 residues. The V segment lost 4 bases and the J segment 0 bases; nucleotides outside the gene matches: 6. Looked up from germline, CDR1 is SEHNR and CDR2 is FQNEAQ (reference sequence). CDR3 amino acids: CASSSVWDRGSTDTQYF. CDR3 nucleotides: TGTGCCAGCAGCTCTGTTTGGGACAGGGGGAGCACAGATACGCAGTATTTT.

The chain is built from TRBV19 and TRBJ2-4; 7 bases agree with TRBD2. The CDR3 runs 20 residues. Germline CDR1 and CDR2: LNHDA and SQIVND (reference sequence). J lost 0 bases, V lost 5 bases, and 19 bases had no gene match. CDR3 in DNA: TGTGCCAGTAGTTTATCAGCGGCGGGGGTAGCACATTTAGCCAAAAACATTCAGTACTTC. It is translated as CASSLSAAGVAHLAKNIQYF.

The rearrangement links TRBV14 to TRBJ2-1; 8 bases are shared with TRBD1. The germline V gene has CDR1 SGHDN and CDR2 FVKESK. Trimming cost V 5 bases and J 9 bases; bases outside gene matches: 15. CDR3 length equals 16 residues. DNA of the CDR3: TGTGCCAGCAGCTCTCGGACAGGGACCATTTACGGTGAGCAGTTCTTC. It codes for CASSSRTGTIYGEQFF.

The table lists this clone with a few counts. V gene TRBV2 combines with J gene TRBJ2-3; the D gene is possibly TRBD2 (6 bases). The V end lost 8 bases, the J end lost 6 bases, and 21 bases lay between the germline ends. The germline gives CDR1 SNHLY, CDR2 FYNNEI. This CDR3 is 15 amino acids long. CDR3 protein: CASSPGGVAKDTQYF. The CDR3 DNA reads as TGTGCCAGCTCACCTGGCGGGGTCGCCAAGGATACGCAGTATTTT.

The chain combines TRBV28 with TRBJ2-2; TRBD1 agrees at 7 bases. Germline CDR1 MDHEN, CDR2 SYDVKM. There are 15 residues in the CDR3. Trimming at V came to 3 bases and at J to 5 bases, leaving 6 bases not matched to a gene. The CDR3, as DNA: TGTGCCAGCAGTTTTAATAGGGGGCGGACCGGGGAGCTGTTTTTT. It yields the protein CASSFNRGRTGELFF.

The count of this clone is one. This chain links TRBV13 with TRBJ2-1; the D is unclear. The CDR3 covers 13 residues. Germline V gene data show CDR1 as PRHDT and CDR2 as FYEKMQ (reference sequence). V shed 3 bases and J shed 9 bases, with 12 bases lying between them. The CDR3 region is CASSFDRSGEQFF. The CDR3 DNA follows: TGTGCCAGCAGCTTTGATCGGTCCGGTGAGCAGTTCTTC.

This clone has more than one count but fewer than ten. Here the CDR3 reads CASSYLRTDTQYF. CDR3 DNA sequence: TGTGCCAGCAGTTACCTCCGCACAGATACGCAGTATTTT. The rearrangement uses TRBV6-2 or TRBV6-3 and TRBJ2-3; D is ambiguous. CDR3 length: 13 amino acids. The germline V gene has CDR1 MNHEY and CDR2 SVGEGT. Trimming cost V 2 bases and J 1 base, with 4 bases left between them.

This clone has only a few counts. V usage is TRBV11-2 and J usage is TRBJ2-7, with D unclear. The CDR3 covers 11 residues. V was trimmed by 4 bases and J by 4 bases, leaving 5 bases between them. CDR1 is SGHAT and CDR2 is FQNNGV in the germline V gene. CDR3 in amino acids: CASSSKYEQYF. As DNA, the CDR3 is TGTGCCAGCAGCTCAAAATACGAGCAGTACTTC.